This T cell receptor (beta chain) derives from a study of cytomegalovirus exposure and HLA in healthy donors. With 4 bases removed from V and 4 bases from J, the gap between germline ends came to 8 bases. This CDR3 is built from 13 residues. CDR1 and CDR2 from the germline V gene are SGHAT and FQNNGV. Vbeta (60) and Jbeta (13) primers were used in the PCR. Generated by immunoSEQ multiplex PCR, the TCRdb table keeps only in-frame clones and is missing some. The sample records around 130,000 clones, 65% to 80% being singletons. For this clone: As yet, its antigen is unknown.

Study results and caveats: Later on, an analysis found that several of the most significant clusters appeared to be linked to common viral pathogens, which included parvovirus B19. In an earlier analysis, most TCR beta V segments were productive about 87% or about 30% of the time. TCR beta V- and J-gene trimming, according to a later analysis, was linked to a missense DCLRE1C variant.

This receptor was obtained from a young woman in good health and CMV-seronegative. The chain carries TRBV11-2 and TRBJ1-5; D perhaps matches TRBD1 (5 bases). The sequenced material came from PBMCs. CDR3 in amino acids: CASSSQGNQPQHF. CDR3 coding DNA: TGTGCCAGCAGCTCGCAGGGTAATCAGCCCCAGCATTTT.